Following are 25 T cell receptor beta chains from one sample sequenced in a study of blood T cell repertoires in COVID-19. TCRdb's table, derived via immunoSEQ multiplex PCR, lists solely in-frame clones and lacks some. The sample has around 300,000 clones; roughly 90% are singletons. Sequencing was carried out using peripheral blood. The source is a man between 45 and 60 years old with acute or convalescent COVID-19.

The chain recombines TRBV30 with TRBJ2-7, with 12 bases matching TRBD2. The CDR3 loop spans 14 amino acids. In germline, CDR1 is GTSNPN, CDR2 SVGIG (reference sequence). V dropped 5 bases and J dropped 4; count of bases not matched to a gene: 6. The CDR3 DNA follows: TGTGCCTGGGAGAGGGGACTAGCGGGTTACGAGCAGTACTTC. Protein: CAWERGLAGYEQYF.

The chain joins TRBV19 to TRBJ2-5; the match to TRBD1 covers 9 bases. The CDR3 loop spans 14 amino acids. Germline lookup yields CDR1 LNHDA and CDR2 SQIVND (reference sequence). Trimming removed 5 bases from V and 7 bases from J; junction bases left unmatched: 8. This chain's CDR3 is CASSLDRGVGTQYF. The DNA for the CDR3 is TGTGCCAGTAGTCTGGACAGGGGTGTCGGGACCCAGTACTTC. Variable domain in full (rest from reference TRBV19 and TRBJ2-5): DGGITQSPKYLFRKEGQNVTLSCEQNLNHDAMYWYRQDPGQGLRLIYYSQIVNDFQKGDIAEGYSVSREKKESFPLTVTSAQKNPTAFYLCASSLDRGVGTQYFGPGTRLLVL.

The chain employs TRBV4-1 and TRBJ2-7, with 8 bases lining up with TRBD1. The CDR3 is 17 amino acids. V lost 1 base to trimming and J lost 2 bases; unmatched junction nucleotides: 10. In germline, CDR1 is MGHRA, CDR2 YSYEKL. CDR3 region: CASSQGVASRGPYEQYF. CDR3 DNA: TGCGCCAGCAGCCAAGGAGTTGCAAGCAGGGGGCCCTACGAGCAGTACTTC.

This CDR3 reads CASSQDRIRPGSPSTNEKLFF. The CDR3 bases are TGCGCCAGCAGCCAAGACCGCATACGACCAGGGTCTCCCTCAACTAATGAAAAACTGTTTTTT. The chain is built from TRBV4-1 and TRBJ1-4, with D tentatively TRBD1 (5 bases). CDR1 is MGHRA, CDR2 YSYEKL, per germline. The CDR3 totals 21 residues. V was pared by 0 bases and J by 0 bases, with 23 bases between.

This chain links TRBV6-6 with TRBJ2-3; 7 bases line up with TRBD2. With V trimmed by 6 bases and J by 3 bases, 9 bases remained unmatched. Germline V gene lookup returns CDR1 MNHNY and CDR2 SVGAGI (reference sequence). This CDR3 is built from 15 residues. The CDR3 DNA reads as TGTGCCAGCAGGCCGGTGGGGGGGTTTACAGATACGCAGTATTTT. It encodes CASRPVGGFTDTQYF.

The V and J genes are TRBV19 and TRBJ1-6; TRBD1 aligns across 9 bases. The CDR3 has 13 residues. CDR1 LNHDA and CDR2 SQIVND come from the germline V gene (reference sequence). With 8 bases clipped from V and 7 bases from J, the junction kept 3 bases outside the gene matches. The DNA for the CDR3 is TGTGCCAGTCAGGGACAGGGCAATTCACCCCTCCACTTT. Protein sequence: CASQGQGNSPLHF.

The gene calls are TRBV5-1 and TRBJ2-1, with D perhaps TRBD2 (6 bases). The V gene lost 5 bases and the J gene lost 5 bases, with 14 bases spanning the gap. The CDR3 spans 14 residues. From germline, CDR1 is SGHRS and CDR2 YFSETQ. This CDR3 reads CASSKGGINNEQFF. The CDR3 DNA follows: TGCGCCAGCAGTAAGGGAGGAATCAACAATGAGCAGTTCTTC.

The chain is built from TRBV12-5 and TRBJ2-7, with 10 nucleotides matching TRBD1. J was trimmed by 6 bases and V by 6 bases; bases with no gene match: 11. The CDR3 extends over 15 amino acids. Germline CDR1 and CDR2: LGHNT and FRNRAP. In DNA form, the CDR3 reads TGTGCTAGTGGCCGGCCGGGACAGGGGTTTTTCGAGCAGTACTTC. Amino acid sequence: CASGRPGQGFFEQYF.

The gene calls are TRBV6-2 or TRBV6-3 and TRBJ1-2; 7 nucleotides line up with TRBD1. This CDR3 has 14 amino acids. After removal of 4 bases from V and 8 bases from J, the junction contained 10 bases not matched to a gene. CDR1 and CDR2 from the germline V gene are MNHEY and SVGEGT. The DNA of the CDR3 is TGTGCCAGCAGTTTACAGGGGCCAGGTGACGGCTACACCTTC. Its translation is CASSLQGPGDGYTF.

The V gene is TRBV9, the J gene TRBJ2-3; 8 bases map to TRBD1. V shed 3 bases and J 3 bases; nucleotides not matched to a gene: 6. CDR3 length equals 15 residues. CDR1 is SGDLS, CDR2 YYNGEE, per germline. CDR3 sequence reads: CASSDRDRFTDTQYF. The DNA of the CDR3 is TGTGCCAGCAGCGACCGGGACAGGTTTACAGATACGCAGTATTTT.

The chain carries TRBV7-3 and TRBJ1-1; D is perhaps TRBD1 (6 bases). Germline V lookup: CDR1 SGHTA, CDR2 FQGTGA. V gave up 3 bases and J gave up 4 bases, with 9 bases separating them. The CDR3 is 13 amino acids. The CDR3 loop reads CASSFGGATEAFF. CDR3 coding DNA: TGTGCCAGCAGCTTCGGGGGGGCCACTGAAGCTTTCTTT. Complete variable domain (other parts from reference TRBV7-3 and TRBJ1-1): GAGVSQTPSNKVTEKGKYVELRCDPISGHTALYWYRQSLGQGPEFLIYFQGTGAADDSGLPNDRFFAVRPEGSVSTLKIQRTERGDSAVYLCASSFGGATEAFFGQGTRLTVV.

Here the CDR3 DNA reads TGTGCCAGCGGCTATTCCGGGACAACTTACAATGAGCAGTTCTTC. Its protein product is CASGYSGTTYNEQFF. The chain joins TRBV7-2 to TRBJ2-1, with D maybe TRBD1 (6 bases). Looked up from germline, CDR1 is SGHTA and CDR2 is FQGNSA. The V end lost 8 bases, the J end lost 4 bases, and 18 bases lay between the germline ends. This CDR3 is 15 amino acids long.

The rearrangement joins TRBV10-3 to TRBJ2-1, with 10 nucleotides matching TRBD2. The trim removed 7 bases at V and 8 bases at J, leaving 11 bases unmatched. The germline gives CDR1 ENHRY, CDR2 SYGVKD. CDR3 length: 15 residues. CDR3 amino acids: CAITPGTSVRDEQFF. DNA of the CDR3: TGTGCCATCACCCCCGGGACTAGCGTTCGCGATGAGCAGTTCTTC.

The V and J genes are TRBV9 and TRBJ1-3; tentatively, D is TRBD1 (6 bases). The CDR3 loop spans 15 amino acids. Germline CDR1 reads SGDLS; CDR2 reads YYNGEE. The V end was cut by 0 bases, the J end by 2 bases, with 9 bases between. The CDR3 protein is CASSVGGGPGNTIYF. The CDR3 DNA sequence: TGTGCCAGCAGCGTAGGCGGGGGGCCTGGAAACACCATATATTTT.

The chain combines TRBV7-2 with TRBJ1-1; D ambiguous. The CDR3 loop spans 13 amino acids. V lost 5 bases, J lost 5 bases, and 12 bases lay in between. CDR1 and CDR2 (germline): SGHTA, FQGNSA. The DNA of the CDR3 is TGTGCCAGCAGCGCCCATCGAGGAACTGAAGCTTTCTTT. It encodes CASSAHRGTEAFF.

The chain couples TRBV6-5 to TRBJ1-2, with D unclear. CDR1 is MNHEY, CDR2 SVGAGI, per germline. The CDR3 runs to 13 residues. V gave up 8 bases and J gave up 4 bases, with 14 bases separating them. Here the CDR3 reads CASGLASSYGYTF. The CDR3 DNA follows: TGTGCCAGCGGGTTGGCGTCTAGCTATGGCTACACCTTC.

Only one count was recorded for this clone. The chain is built from TRBV27 and TRBJ1-5, with D unclear. CDR1 is MNHEY and CDR2 is SMNVEV in the germline V gene (reference sequence). CDR3 length: 13 residues. Trimming removed 2 bases at V and 5 bases at J, with 7 bases between. CDR3 in DNA: TGTGCCAGCAGTTTACGACTTCATCAGCCCCAGCATTTT. Translated: CASSLRLHQPQHF.

The count of this clone is one. The chain recombines TRBV6-5 with TRBJ1-2; D not certain. The CDR3 runs to 13 residues. CDR1 MNHEY and CDR2 SVGAGI come from the germline V gene. V was trimmed by 3 bases and J by 1 base, leaving 6 bases between them. This CDR3 is CASSYESNYGYTF. CDR3 sequence (DNA): TGTGCCAGCAGTTATGAGAGTAACTATGGCTACACCTTC.

The gene calls are TRBV6-5 and TRBJ2-3; the match to TRBD1 covers 8 bases. J lost 5 bases, V lost 2 bases, and 3 bases had no gene match. CDR1 is MNHEY and CDR2 is SVGAGI in the germline V gene. This CDR3 comprises 14 residues. This chain's CDR3 is CASSYAGGIDTQYF. CDR3 coding DNA: TGTGCCAGCAGTTACGCAGGGGGCATAGATACGCAGTATTTT.

This chain joins TRBV4-2 and TRBJ2-1; tentative D call: TRBD1 (6 bases). Germline assignment: CDR1 LGHNA and CDR2 YNFKEQ. V was cut by 3 bases and J by 6 bases, with 9 bases left in between. The CDR3 covers 13 residues. CDR3 sequence reads: CASSQTGSNEQFF. The CDR3 DNA follows: TGTGCCAGCAGCCAGACAGGTAGCAATGAGCAGTTCTTC.

This sequence joins TRBV5-1 and TRBJ2-3, with D perhaps TRBD2 (5 bases). Trimming removed 7 bases from V and 6 bases from J, with 9 bases in between. This CDR3 region has 11 residues. Germline CDR1 reads SGHRS; CDR2 reads YFSETQ. The CDR3 protein is CASQSGDTQYF. In DNA, the CDR3 is TGCGCCAGCCAAAGCGGTGATACGCAGTATTTT.

The rearrangement links TRBV7-9 to TRBJ2-7; 9 positions match TRBD1. With V trimmed by 1 base and J by 2 bases, 6 bases remained unmatched. CDR1 is SEHNR, CDR2 FQNEAQ, per germline (reference sequence). CDR3 length: 16 residues. The CDR3 nucleotides read TGTGCCAGCAGCTTAGTGGGACAGGGAGGGACCTACGAGCAGTACTTC. It specifies CASSLVGQGGTYEQYF.

This clone turned up a few times. The chain employs TRBV30 and TRBJ1-2; TRBD1 might be the D (5 bases). The germline V gene encodes CDR1 GTSNPN and CDR2 SVGIG (reference sequence). The CDR3 is made up of 13 amino acids. Trimming stripped 2 bases from V and 8 bases from J, with 15 bases between. The CDR3 loop is CAWSLRGGGGYTF. CDR3 in DNA: TGTGCCTGGAGTCTAAGGGGTGGTGGAGGCTACACCTTC. The full variable domain, rest sourced from reference TRBV30 and TRBJ1-2, is SQTIHQWPATLVQPVGSPLSLECTVEGTSNPNLYWYRQAAGRGLQLLFYSVGIGQISSEVPQNLSASRPQDRQFILSSKKLLLSDSGFYLCAWSLRGGGGYTFGSGTRLTVV.

This chain uses TRBV19 with TRBJ1-2, with D unresolved. Germline loops: CDR1 LNHDA, CDR2 SQIVND (reference sequence). Deletions cut 3 bases from V and 0 bases from J, with 14 bases between. The CDR3 runs to 16 residues. CDR3 nucleotides: TGTGCCAGTAGTATTTCTCCGACACCATCTAACTATGGCTACACCTTC. Translating it yields CASSISPTPSNYGYTF.

This sequence joins TRBV12-5 and TRBJ1-1; D is possibly TRBD1 (6 bases). Trimming cost V 6 bases and J 3 bases, with 14 bases left between them. The germline V gene has CDR1 LGHNT and CDR2 FRNRAP. The CDR3 covers 14 residues. The CDR3 DNA reads TGTGCTAGTGGAGAAGGACAGCCCTACACTGAAGCTTTCTTT. This gives the protein CASGEGQPYTEAFF. The whole variable domain, filled in from reference TRBV12-5 and TRBJ1-1, reads DARVTQTPRHKVTEMGQEVTMRCQPILGHNTVFWYRQTMMQGLELLAYFRNRAPLDDSGMPKDRFSAEMPDATLATLKIQPSEPRDSAVYFCASGEGQPYTEAFFGQGTRLTVV.